These T cell receptor beta chains were read from a single sample in a study of cytomegalovirus exposure and HLA in healthy donors. Clones were read by immunoSEQ multiplex PCR, and TCRdb kept only the in-frame ones, dropping some. The sample lists some 150,000 clones; roughly 87% were seen once. Material: PBMCs. Receptors originate from a man aged 18 to 29 in good health and CMV-seropositive. Both conserved end residues are part of each CDR3. A D gene is named only where the DNA matches it firmly.

TRBD1 TRBJ1-6 TRBV11-2 CASSSRQGNSPLHF
NA TRBJ1-6 TRBV19 CASSIQGYSPLHF
TRBD2 TRBJ2-7 TRBV7-2 CASSFLAGVVRSEQYF
TRBD1 TRBJ2-7 TRBV6-6 CASSYSYQGAIYEQYF
TRBD1 TRBJ1-1 TRBV15 CATSGGDRALAFF
TRBD1 TRBJ1-2 TRBV2 CASREFTDRGPLNGYTF
NA TRBJ2-6 TRBV6-1 CASTQTGSGANVLTF
NA TRBJ2-7 TRBV13 CASSIRTASYEQYF
NA TRBJ2-7 TRBV14 CASSPRVAREQYF
NA TRBJ1-2 TRBV2 CASSAEEDSNYGYTF
NA TRBJ1-1 TRBV19 CASSIVPGLGTEAFF
NA TRBJ1-1 TRBV5-1 CASSPVGVQSTEAFF
NA TRBJ2-5 TRBV5-4 CASSPPGETQYF
NA TRBJ1-4 TRBV6-5 CASSYGAVGLSEKLFF
NA TRBJ2-2 TRBV6-4 CASKSGGWNTGELFF
TRBD2 TRBJ2-7 TRBV5-1 CASSTAGAELEQYF
NA TRBJ2-7 TRBV10-1 CASRDRVAHYEQYF
TRBD1 TRBJ2-3 TRBV19 CASSIRDRGYTDTQYF
TRBD2 TRBJ2-3 TRBV6-1 CASSDSGGRPDTQYF
NA TRBJ1-1 TRBV4-2 CASSQDVEGRSEAFF
TRBD2 TRBJ2-7 TRBV27 CASGTGGLAGNPYSEQYF
TRBD2 TRBJ2-3 TRBV4-2 CASSQLAGGTSTDTQYF
NA TRBJ2-7 TRBV10-3 CAIRGATGASSYEQYF